The 24 T cell receptor beta chains below come from one sample, sequenced in a study of radiation and T cells in renal cell carcinoma. The protocol was immunoSEQ multiplex PCR, while the TCRdb copy is restricted to in-frame clones and leaves out a portion. This table has approximately 150,000 clones, roughly 85% appearing once. The time point: baseline pretreatment blood. The treatment: 15 Gy SBRT to primary tumor, nephrectomy 4 weeks later. Sequences were derived from blood, sampled from a patient whose treatment included radiotherapy and nephrectomy. These receptors all come from a woman aged 45-59 years with renal cell carcinoma.

The chain is built from TRBV27 and TRBJ2-7; no reliable D call. Germline V gene lookup returns CDR1 MNHEY and CDR2 SMNVEV (reference sequence). Trimming cost V 0 bases and J 10 bases, with 13 bases left between them. The CDR3 is 13 residues long. For the CDR3, the DNA is TGTGCCAGCAGTTTATCGCTCGTCTCCGACCAGTACTTC. Amino acids: CASSLSLVSDQYF.

This clone has just one count. The gene calls are TRBV4-1 and TRBJ1-5; weak D call: TRBD1 (6 bases). Per the germline V gene, CDR1 is MGHRA and CDR2 is YSYEKL. V lost 4 bases and J lost 6, with 22 bases in between. The CDR3 sequence is 17 residues long. This chain's CDR3 is CASSPNAGRGYGQPQHF. The CDR3 nucleotides read TGCGCCAGCAGCCCCAACGCAGGCAGGGGTTACGGTCAGCCCCAGCATTTT.

CDR3 DNA sequence: TGTGCCTGGACCTCCAGGTGGAACACCATATATTTT. Amino acids: CAWTSRWNTIYF. The V call is TRBV30, the J call TRBJ1-3; D unresolved. The V gene lost 4 bases and the J gene lost 7 bases, with 11 bases spanning the gap. CDR1 and CDR2 (germline): GTSNPN, SVGIG (reference sequence). The CDR3 contains 12 residues.

DNA for the CDR3: TGTGCTAGTGGTTTGATAGCCGACGGAGACTCTGGAAACACCATATATTTT. Translation: CASGLIADGDSGNTIYF. V and J are TRBV12-5 and TRBJ1-3; D gene unclear. This CDR3 spans 17 amino acids. The V end was cut by 2 bases, the J end by 0 bases, with 14 bases between. CDR1 and CDR2 (germline): LGHNT, FRNRAP.

The count of this clone is one. The rearrangement joins TRBV6-5 to TRBJ2-7; no reliable D call. The germline V and J ends were trimmed by 4 bases and 2 bases, with 9 bases remaining between them. CDR1 MNHEY and CDR2 SVGAGI come from the germline V gene. The CDR3 loop spans 13 amino acids. For the CDR3, the DNA is TGTGCCAGCAGTTCTCCAGCTACCTACGAGCAGTACTTC. Its translation: CASSSPATYEQYF.

CDR3 residues: CASSLHPGQRGQPQHF. In DNA, the CDR3 is TGTGCCAGCAGTTTACACCCGGGACAGCGGGGCCAGCCCCAGCATTTT. The chain is built from TRBV2 and TRBJ1-5; 7 positions agree with TRBD1. J lost 7 bases, V lost 5 bases, and 14 bases had no gene match. The CDR3 length is 16 residues. Germline CDR1 SNHLY, CDR2 FYNNEI. Filled out from reference TRBV2 and TRBJ1-5, the complete variable domain reads EPEVTQTPSHQVTQMGQEVILRCVPISNHLYFYWYRQILGQKVEFLVSFYNNEISEKSEIFDDQFSVERPDGSNFTLKIRSTKLEDSAMYFCASSLHPGQRGQPQHFGDGTRLSIL.

V usage is TRBV28 and J usage is TRBJ1-4, with D tentatively TRBD1 (6 bases). The V end lost 6 bases, the J end lost 8 bases, and 16 bases lay between the germline ends. CDR3 length: 14 amino acids. CDR1 MDHEN and CDR2 SYDVKM come from the germline V gene. The CDR3 loop reads CASRQQGGKEKLFF. CDR3 sequence (DNA): TGTGCCAGCAGGCAACAAGGGGGTAAGGAAAAACTGTTTTTT.

The V and J genes are TRBV5-1 and TRBJ1-6; the D gene is possibly TRBD1 (6 bases). The CDR3 has 14 residues. The ends were cut back, 4 bases at V and 7 bases at J, with 12 bases in the middle. Germline-derived CDR1 and CDR2 are SGHRS and YFSETQ. CDR3 bases: TGCGCCAGCAGCCACCAGGGGAGCAATTCACCCCTCCACTTT. Translated, it gives CASSHQGSNSPLHF.

This chain joins TRBV14 and TRBJ2-3; tentatively, D is TRBD1 or TRBD2 (6 bases each). CDR3 length equals 15 residues. V was pared by 0 bases and J by 9 bases, with 16 bases between. The germline gives CDR1 SGHDN, CDR2 FVKESK. The CDR3 DNA sequence: TGTGCCAGCAGCCAAGACTCCGGGGGCTGGGGAACGCAGTATTTT. Its translation is CASSQDSGGWGTQYF.

The V gene is TRBV9, the J gene TRBJ1-1; 8 bases line up with TRBD1. Germline V gene sequence: CDR1 SGDLS, CDR2 YYNGEE. The J segment lost 3 bases and the V segment lost 3 bases, leaving 13 bases of the junction unmatched. The CDR3 has 17 residues. CDR3 loop: CASSGGQGERRDTEAFF. In DNA form, the CDR3 reads TGTGCCAGCAGCGGTGGACAGGGAGAGCGACGGGACACTGAAGCTTTCTTT.

This rearrangement joins TRBV7-9 to TRBJ2-2; D unclear. The CDR3 sequence is 12 residues long. Germline V gives CDR1 SEHNR, CDR2 FQNEAQ (reference sequence). Trimming removed 3 bases at V and 5 bases at J, with 4 bases between. The CDR3 coding sequence is TGTGCCAGCAGCTTGCGAACCGGGGAGCTGTTTTTT. This sequence encodes CASSLRTGELFF. Combining the CDR3 with reference TRBV7-9 and TRBJ2-2 gives the whole variable domain DTGVSQNPRHKITKRGQNVTFRCDPISEHNRLYWYRQTLGQGPEFLTYFQNEAQLEKSRLLSDRFSAERPKGSFSTLEIQRTEQGDSAMYLCASSLRTGELFFGEGSRLTVL.

This chain connects TRBV4-3 to TRBJ2-2; D tentatively reads TRBD1 or TRBD2 (7 bases each). Trimming removed 4 bases from V and 6 bases from J, with 18 bases in between. This CDR3 comprises 16 residues. Germline CDR1 and CDR2: LGHNA and YSLEER. CDR3 bases: TGCGCCAGCAGCCTAAGCGGGACAGCTCTAGCCGGGGAGCTGTTTTTT. It yields the protein CASSLSGTALAGELFF.

V and J are TRBV5-1 and TRBJ1-4; possible D gene TRBD1, 5 bases. Germline V CDR1 and CDR2: SGHRS, YFSETQ. This CDR3 has 15 residues. V was trimmed by 0 bases and J by 7 bases, leaving 13 bases between them. CDR3 protein: CASSLAGSGAEKLFF. The CDR3 DNA follows: TGCGCCAGCAGCTTGGCGGGGTCCGGGGCTGAAAAACTGTTTTTT.

The chain carries TRBV6-5 and TRBJ1-2; perhaps TRBD1 as D (5 bases). CDR3 length: 13 residues. Trimming stripped 5 bases from V and 4 bases from J, with 11 bases between. Per the germline V gene, CDR1 is MNHEY and CDR2 is SVGAGI. CDR3 sequence reads: CASSLGHSYGYTF. In DNA, the CDR3 is TGTGCCAGCAGTCTCGGACACTCCTATGGCTACACCTTC.

V is TRBV9 and J is TRBJ2-6; TRBD2 matches 13 bases. This CDR3 spans 19 amino acids. With 2 bases clipped from V and 4 bases from J, the junction kept 9 bases outside the gene matches. Germline V CDR1 and CDR2: SGDLS, YYNGEE. The CDR3, as DNA: TGTGCCAGCAGCGTCGGACCGACTAGCGGGAGGCGGGGGGCCAACGTCCTGACTTTC. Translation gives CASSVGPTSGRRGANVLTF.

The V and J genes are TRBV5-6 and TRBJ1-6; D is perhaps TRBD1 (5 bases). This CDR3 comprises 16 residues. V was pared by 0 bases and J by 8 bases, with 15 bases between. The germline CDR1 and CDR2 sequences are SGHDT and YYEEEE. The CDR3 reads CASSLAVQAGHSPLHF. DNA of the CDR3: TGTGCCAGCAGCTTGGCCGTACAGGCCGGACATTCACCCCTCCACTTT.

The chain combines TRBV30 with TRBJ2-5, with D perhaps assigned TRBD1 or TRBD2 (5 bases each). The CDR3 is made up of 16 amino acids. Trimming removed 0 bases at V and 5 bases at J, with 19 bases between. Germline CDR1 GTSNPN, CDR2 SVGIG (reference sequence). The CDR3 bases are TGTGCCTGGAGTGTACCGGGACCACAGTCGGGTGAGACCCAGTACTTC. Amino acid sequence: CAWSVPGPQSGETQYF.

This sequence joins TRBV19 and TRBJ1-1; tentative D call: TRBD1 (5 bases). Trimming took 3 bases from V and 1 from J, leaving 21 bases between them. The CDR3 extends over 18 amino acids. The germline V gene encodes CDR1 LNHDA and CDR2 SQIVND (reference sequence). CDR3 DNA sequence: TGTGCCAGTAGTATCCTTGAAACAGGTGACTTGCGGAACACTGAAGCTTTCTTT. It codes for CASSILETGDLRNTEAFF.

This clone was seen just once. This sequence joins TRBV4-3 and TRBJ2-2; TRBD1 matches 10 bases. Germline CDR1 reads LGHNA; CDR2 reads YSLEER. V shed 3 bases and J 7 bases; nucleotides not matched to a gene: 8. This CDR3 contains 16 residues. CDR3 nucleotides: TGCGCCAGCAGCCAGGGGACAGGGGTGTTTGGCGGGGAGCTGTTTTTT. Translating gives CASSQGTGVFGGELFF.

This clone was seen only once. This chain joins TRBV30 and TRBJ1-5; D gene unclear. V shed 2 bases and J shed 2 bases, with 7 bases lying between them. This CDR3 region has 13 residues. The germline CDR1 and CDR2 sequences are GTSNPN and SVGIG (reference sequence). The CDR3 sequence is CAWSNEGNQPQHF. The CDR3 DNA sequence: TGTGCCTGGAGTAATGAGGGCAATCAGCCCCAGCATTTT.

This clone has more than one count but fewer than ten. V usage is TRBV19 and J usage is TRBJ2-1; the match to TRBD1 covers 9 bases. In germline, CDR1 is LNHDA, CDR2 SQIVND (reference sequence). The CDR3 loop spans 14 amino acids. The ends lost 8 bases at V and 7 bases at J; junction bases unmatched: 9. The CDR3 is CASVGTGKRNEQFF. For the CDR3, the DNA is TGTGCCAGTGTCGGGACAGGGAAGCGAAATGAGCAGTTCTTC.

The chain recombines TRBV2 with TRBJ1-2, with 12 bases fitting TRBD1. CDR3 length: 15 amino acids. Unmatched junction bases numbered 9, after V lost 6 bases and J lost 7 bases. Germline V gene lookup returns CDR1 SNHLY and CDR2 FYNNEI. CDR3 DNA sequence: TGTGCCAGCAGGACAGCCGGGACAGGGGGCTCTGGCTACACCTTC. Translating it yields CASRTAGTGGSGYTF.

The chain combines TRBV13 with TRBJ1-4; D may be TRBD1 (5 bases). Trimming stripped 4 bases from V and 8 bases from J, with 17 bases between. This CDR3 contains 15 residues. CDR1 is PRHDT, CDR2 FYEKMQ, per germline (reference sequence). The CDR3 loop reads CASSSRQSLKEKLFF. The DNA for the CDR3 is TGTGCCAGCAGCTCTCGACAGAGCCTTAAGGAAAAACTGTTTTTT.

The genes are TRBV7-2 and TRBJ1-3; D might be TRBD1 (6 bases). Germline CDR1 and CDR2: SGHTA and FQGNSA. CDR3 length: 15 amino acids. The germline V and J ends were trimmed by 0 bases and 1 base, with 7 bases remaining between them. The DNA of the CDR3 is TGTGCCAGCAGCTTAGCAAGGGGGTCTGGAAACACCATATATTTT. Protein: CASSLARGSGNTIYF.